This T cell receptor beta chain is drawn from a study of cytomegalovirus exposure and HLA in healthy donors. Study-level points and caveats: Per a prior analysis, the majority of TCR beta V segments were productive roughly 87% or roughly 30% of the time. Clonal expansion was found to be greater in HLA-associated TCR beta chains than in equally common others in a later analysis.

The PCR was carried out with 60 Vbeta primers and 13 Jbeta primers. The method was immunoSEQ multiplex PCR; TCRdb's version includes in-frame clones alone and lacks a portion of them. The profile covers about 80,000 clones, with about 78% appearing a single time and about 3% taken by the ten largest. As to this clone: Its antigen is undetermined.

Specimen: PBMCs. The clonotype was recovered from a middle-aged man in good health and CMV-seronegative.

The CDR3 loop is CASSPRGRQSTDTQYF. For the CDR3, the DNA is TGTGCCAGCAGCCCCCGCGGTCGGCAGAGCACAGATACGCAGTATTTT. The chain employs TRBV11-2 and TRBJ2-3; D gene uncertain. V lost 5 bases to trimming and J lost 0 bases, with 15 bases between them. The germline gives CDR1 SGHAT, CDR2 FQNNGV. The CDR3 contains 16 residues.